These T cell receptor beta chains were read from a single sample in a study of T cell responses to AZD1222 COVID-19 vaccine. Clones were read by immunoSEQ multiplex PCR, and TCRdb kept only the in-frame ones, dropping some. The data contain fewer than 30,000 clones, roughly 93% of them singletons. This specimen consisted of peripheral blood, obtained on day 0 of AZD1222 vaccination. These receptors were obtained from an adult in good health. Each CDR3 is given with its conserved first and last residue. D genes are given only for firm matches. Clone sizes are given selectively: once, few, many, or a class where the clone is expanded.

abundance: once
j_gene: TRBJ1-5
v_gene: TRBV13
d_gene: NA
CDR3aa: CASSLVGDSSGNQPQHF
CDR3nt: TGTGCCAGCAGCTTAGTCGGGGATTCTTCCGGCAATCAGCCCCAGCATTTT

abundance: NA
j_gene: TRBJ2-5
v_gene: TRBV10-1
d_gene: NA
CDR3aa: CASSESMAGGLQETQYF
CDR3nt: TGCGCCAGCAGTGAGTCAATGGCAGGGGGACTCCAAGAGACCCAGTACTTC

abundance: NA
j_gene: TRBJ2-7
v_gene: TRBV6-5
d_gene: TRBD2
CDR3aa: CASSISGQPYEQYF
CDR3nt: TGTGCCAGCAGTATTAGCGGGCAGCCCTACGAGCAGTACTTC

abundance: few
j_gene: TRBJ2-1
v_gene: TRBV4-2
d_gene: NA
CDR3aa: CASSQAWGVRESEQFF
CDR3nt: TGTGCCAGCAGCCAAGCCTGGGGAGTCCGGGAGAGTGAGCAGTTCTTC

abundance: NA
j_gene: TRBJ1-5
v_gene: TRBV6-2/TRBV6-3
d_gene: NA
CDR3aa: CASSGTLNQPQHF
CDR3nt: TGTGCCAGCAGCGGGACACTCAATCAGCCCCAGCATTTT

abundance: NA
j_gene: TRBJ2-5
v_gene: TRBV28
d_gene: TRBD2
CDR3aa: CASSSEPLGLAGAQETQYF
CDR3nt: TGTGCCAGCAGTTCCGAACCCCTGGGACTAGCGGGAGCGCAAGAGACCCAGTACTTC

abundance: NA
j_gene: TRBJ2-7
v_gene: TRBV4-1
d_gene: NA
CDR3aa: CASSQEAGSLDEQYF
CDR3nt: TGCGCCAGCAGCCAAGAGGCAGGGAGTCTAGACGAGCAGTACTTC

abundance: NA
j_gene: TRBJ1-6
v_gene: TRBV12-3/TRBV12-4
d_gene: NA
CDR3aa: CASTRANSPLHF
CDR3nt: TGTGCCAGCACTCGGGCAAATTCACCCCTCCACTTT

abundance: NA
j_gene: TRBJ1-5
v_gene: TRBV19
d_gene: NA
CDR3aa: CASKPQGANQPQHF
CDR3nt: TGTGCCAGTAAACCACAGGGAGCGAATCAGCCCCAGCATTTT

abundance: NA
j_gene: TRBJ1-2
v_gene: TRBV5-6
d_gene: NA
CDR3aa: CASSLDGYGYTF
CDR3nt: TGTGCCAGCAGCTTGGACGGCTATGGCTACACCTTC

abundance: once
j_gene: TRBJ2-1
v_gene: TRBV12-3/TRBV12-4
d_gene: NA
CDR3aa: CASSLTSVEFF
CDR3nt: TGTGCCAGCAGTTTGACTTCGGTGGAGTTCTTC

abundance: NA
j_gene: TRBJ2-2
v_gene: TRBV3-1/TRBV3-2
d_gene: NA
CDR3aa: CASSHRTAGELFF
CDR3nt: TGTGCCAGCAGCCACCGGACGGCCGGGGAGCTGTTTTTT

abundance: NA
j_gene: TRBJ1-6
v_gene: TRBV5-6
d_gene: NA
CDR3aa: CASRPASYNSPLHF
CDR3nt: TGTGCCAGCCGACCCGCGTCCTATAATTCACCCCTCCACTTT

abundance: NA
j_gene: TRBJ1-5
v_gene: TRBV19
d_gene: TRBD1
CDR3aa: CASSMLGGGQPQHF
CDR3nt: TGTGCCAGTAGTATGTTAGGGGGCGGTCAGCCCCAGCATTTT

abundance: NA
j_gene: TRBJ2-3
v_gene: TRBV7-9
d_gene: TRBD1
CDR3aa: CASSLGRGQGINTQYF
CDR3nt: TGTGCCAGCAGCTTAGGACGGGGACAGGGTATTAATACGCAGTATTTT

abundance: NA
j_gene: TRBJ2-5
v_gene: TRBV28
d_gene: NA
CDR3aa: CASSTEYQETQYF
CDR3nt: TGTGCCAGCAGTACGGAATACCAAGAGACCCAGTACTTC

abundance: NA
j_gene: TRBJ2-3
v_gene: TRBV4-1
d_gene: TRBD2
CDR3aa: CASSQPGTKADTQYF
CDR3nt: TGCGCCAGCAGCCAGCCCGGGACTAAAGCAGATACGCAGTATTTT